This TCR beta chain was identified in a study of blood T cell repertoires in COVID-19. Study at large: Sites in the United States, Italy and Spain provided acute and convalescent COVID-19 samples. In each case, the material was cDNA or gDNA derived from T cells, B-cell-depleted T cells, or PBMCs.

As processed by the authors: From reference gene primer amplification, estimates of nucleated cell counts were derived. The assay was immunoSEQ multiplex PCR, and TCRdb's table has in-frame clones only and misses some. For V, J and clone size, that table is used; D and trimming come from the DNA. This table has over 200,000 clones, more than 75% appearing once. In assigning cohorts, the study relied on participant-reported clinical history. Sequenced input: PBMCs or T cells enriched from blood (not recorded which). This receptor was taken from a man aged 18 to 30 who had recovered from COVID-19.

The CDR3 region is CASMAGVNTGELFF. The CDR3 DNA sequence: TGTGCCAGCATGGCGGGGGTGAACACCGGGGAGCTGTTTTTT. This chain links TRBV27 with TRBJ2-2; 7 nucleotides line up with TRBD2. Germline values: CDR1 MNHEY, CDR2 SMNVEV (reference sequence). J was trimmed by 1 base and V by 7 bases; bases with no gene match: 3. CDR3 length: 14 amino acids.